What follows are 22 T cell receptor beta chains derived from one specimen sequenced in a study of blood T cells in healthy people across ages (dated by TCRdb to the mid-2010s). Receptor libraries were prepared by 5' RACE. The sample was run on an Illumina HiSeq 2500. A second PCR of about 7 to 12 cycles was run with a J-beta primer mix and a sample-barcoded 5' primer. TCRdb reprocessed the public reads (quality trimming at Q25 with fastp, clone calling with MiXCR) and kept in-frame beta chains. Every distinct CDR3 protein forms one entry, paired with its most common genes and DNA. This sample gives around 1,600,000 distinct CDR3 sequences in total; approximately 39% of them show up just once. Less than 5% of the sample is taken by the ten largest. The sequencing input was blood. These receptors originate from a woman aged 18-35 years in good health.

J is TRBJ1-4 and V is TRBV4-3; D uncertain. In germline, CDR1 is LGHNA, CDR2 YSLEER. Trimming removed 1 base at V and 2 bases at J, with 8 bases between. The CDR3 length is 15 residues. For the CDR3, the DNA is TGCGCCAGCAGCCAAGGGACGGGTACTAATGAAAAACTGTTTTTT. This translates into CASSQGTGTNEKLFF.

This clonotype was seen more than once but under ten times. The CDR3 reads CSARRGADTDTQYF. In DNA form, the CDR3 reads TGCAGCGCCCGGCGGGGGGCCGACACAGATACGCAGTATTTT. The chain uses TRBV29-1 and TRBJ2-3, with 8 bases fitting TRBD2. The CDR3 sequence is 14 residues long. V shed 7 bases and J 2 bases; nucleotides not matched to a gene: 8. Germline CDR1 reads SQVTM; CDR2 reads ANQGSEA.

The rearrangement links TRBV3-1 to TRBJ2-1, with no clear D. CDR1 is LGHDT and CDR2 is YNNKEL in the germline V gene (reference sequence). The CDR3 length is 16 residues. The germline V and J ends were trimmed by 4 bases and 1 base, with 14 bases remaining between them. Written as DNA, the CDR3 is TGTGCCAGCAGCCGAAGAGTAGCAGGTTCCTACAATGAGCAGTTCTTC. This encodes CASSRRVAGSYNEQFF.

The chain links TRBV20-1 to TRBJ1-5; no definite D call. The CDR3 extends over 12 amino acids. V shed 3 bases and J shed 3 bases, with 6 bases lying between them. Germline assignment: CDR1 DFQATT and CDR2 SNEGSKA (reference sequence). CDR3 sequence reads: CSARNTNQPQHF. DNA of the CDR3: TGCAGTGCTAGGAACACCAATCAGCCCCAGCATTTT.

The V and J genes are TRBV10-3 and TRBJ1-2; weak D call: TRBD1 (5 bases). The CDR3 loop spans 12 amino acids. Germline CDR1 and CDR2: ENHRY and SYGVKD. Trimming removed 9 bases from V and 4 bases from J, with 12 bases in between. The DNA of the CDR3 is TGTGCCATTGGGACGGCCTTCTATGGCTACACCTTC. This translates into CAIGTAFYGYTF.

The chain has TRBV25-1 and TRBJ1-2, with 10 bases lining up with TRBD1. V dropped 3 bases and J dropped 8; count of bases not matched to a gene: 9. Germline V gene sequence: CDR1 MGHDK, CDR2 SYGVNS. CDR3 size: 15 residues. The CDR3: CASSDAPGQGYGYTF. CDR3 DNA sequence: TGTGCCAGCAGTGATGCTCCGGGACAGGGGTACGGCTACACCTTC.

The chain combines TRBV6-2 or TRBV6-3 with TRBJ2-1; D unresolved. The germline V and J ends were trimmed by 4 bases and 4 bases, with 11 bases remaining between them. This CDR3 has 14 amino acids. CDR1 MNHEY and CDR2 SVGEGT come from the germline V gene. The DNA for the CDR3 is TGTGCCAGCAGTTGCTCGCCAGCGTACAATGAGCAGTTCTTC. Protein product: CASSCSPAYNEQFF.

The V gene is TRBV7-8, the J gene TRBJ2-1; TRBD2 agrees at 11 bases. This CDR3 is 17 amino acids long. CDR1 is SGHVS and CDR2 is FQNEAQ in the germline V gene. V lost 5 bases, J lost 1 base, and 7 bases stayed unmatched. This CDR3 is CASSLIGTSGSYNEQFF. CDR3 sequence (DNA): TGTGCCAGCAGCCTAATTGGGACTAGCGGATCCTACAATGAGCAGTTCTTC.

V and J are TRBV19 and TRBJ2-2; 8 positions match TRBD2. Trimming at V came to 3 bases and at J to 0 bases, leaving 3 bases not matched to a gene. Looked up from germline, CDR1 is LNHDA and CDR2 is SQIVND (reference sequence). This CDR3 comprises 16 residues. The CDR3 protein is CASSMSGGSNTGELFF. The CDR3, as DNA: TGTGCCAGTAGTATGAGCGGGGGCTCGAACACCGGGGAGCTGTTTTTT.

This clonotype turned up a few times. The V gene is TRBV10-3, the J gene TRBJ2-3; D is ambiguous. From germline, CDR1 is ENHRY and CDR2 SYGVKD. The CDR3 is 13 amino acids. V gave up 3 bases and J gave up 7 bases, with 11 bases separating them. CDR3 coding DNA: TGTGCCATCAGTGAAATGGGGAAATATACGCAGTATTTT. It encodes CAISEMGKYTQYF.

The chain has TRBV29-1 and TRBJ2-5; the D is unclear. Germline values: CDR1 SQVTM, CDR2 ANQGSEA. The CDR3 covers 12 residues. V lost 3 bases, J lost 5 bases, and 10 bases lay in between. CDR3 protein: CSVDQTGETQYF. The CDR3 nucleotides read TGCAGCGTTGATCAAACCGGGGAGACCCAGTACTTC.

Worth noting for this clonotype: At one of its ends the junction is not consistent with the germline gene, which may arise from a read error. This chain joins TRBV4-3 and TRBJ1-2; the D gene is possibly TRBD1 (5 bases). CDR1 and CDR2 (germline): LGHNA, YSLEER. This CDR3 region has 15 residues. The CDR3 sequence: CASSQGQNPNHGYTF. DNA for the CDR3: TGCGCCAGCAGCCAAGGACAGAATCCTAACCATGGCTACACCTTC.

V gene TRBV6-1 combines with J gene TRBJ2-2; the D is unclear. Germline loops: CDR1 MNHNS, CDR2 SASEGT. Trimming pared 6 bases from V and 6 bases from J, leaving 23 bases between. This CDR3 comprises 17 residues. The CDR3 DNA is TGTGCCAGCAGCCCATCGTTGACCTCAAGTAAGGCCGGGGAGCTGTTTTTT. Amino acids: CASSPSLTSSKAGELFF.

CDR3 amino acids: CASSHLAGRADTQYF. As DNA, the CDR3 is TGCGCCAGCAGCCATCTAGCGGGAAGGGCAGATACGCAGTATTTT. V and J are TRBV4-3 and TRBJ2-3, with TRBD2 identical over 9 bases. V shed 3 bases and J 4 bases; nucleotides not matched to a gene: 5. Germline CDR1 reads LGHNA; CDR2 reads YSLEER. The CDR3 has 15 amino acids.

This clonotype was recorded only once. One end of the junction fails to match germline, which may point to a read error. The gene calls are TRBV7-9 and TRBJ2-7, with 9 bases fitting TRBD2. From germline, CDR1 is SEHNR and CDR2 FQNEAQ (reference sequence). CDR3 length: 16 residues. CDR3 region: CAGSTQTSGSSYEQYF. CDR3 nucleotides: TGTGCCGGCAGCACCCAGACTAGCGGTAGCTCCTACGAGCAGTACTTC.

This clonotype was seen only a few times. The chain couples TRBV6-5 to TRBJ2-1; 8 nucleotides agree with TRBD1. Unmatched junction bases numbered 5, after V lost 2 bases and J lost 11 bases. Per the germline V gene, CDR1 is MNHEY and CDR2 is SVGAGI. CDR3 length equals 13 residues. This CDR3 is CASSYLDRGQQFF. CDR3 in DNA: TGTGCCAGCAGTTACCTTGACAGGGGTCAGCAGTTCTTC.

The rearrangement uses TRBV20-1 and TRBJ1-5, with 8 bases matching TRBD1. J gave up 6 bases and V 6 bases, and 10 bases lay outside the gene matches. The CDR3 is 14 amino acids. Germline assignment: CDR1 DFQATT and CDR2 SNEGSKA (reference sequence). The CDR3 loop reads CSANRQGMAQPQHF. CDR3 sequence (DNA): TGCAGTGCAAACCGACAGGGGATGGCTCAGCCCCAGCATTTT.

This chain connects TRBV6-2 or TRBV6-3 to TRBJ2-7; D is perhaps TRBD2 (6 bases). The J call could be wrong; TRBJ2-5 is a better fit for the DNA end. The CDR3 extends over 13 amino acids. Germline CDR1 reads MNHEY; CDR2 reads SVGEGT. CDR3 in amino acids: CASSETSRETQYF. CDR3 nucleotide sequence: TGTGCCAGCAGCGAGACTAGTAGGGAGACCCAGTACTTC.

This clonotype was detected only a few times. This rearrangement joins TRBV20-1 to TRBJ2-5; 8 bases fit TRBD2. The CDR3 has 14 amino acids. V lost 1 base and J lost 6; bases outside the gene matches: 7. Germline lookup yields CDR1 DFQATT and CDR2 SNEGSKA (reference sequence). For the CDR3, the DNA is TGCAGTGCTAGAGTGCTGGGACTAGTGCAGACCCAGTACTTC. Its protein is CSARVLGLVQTQYF.

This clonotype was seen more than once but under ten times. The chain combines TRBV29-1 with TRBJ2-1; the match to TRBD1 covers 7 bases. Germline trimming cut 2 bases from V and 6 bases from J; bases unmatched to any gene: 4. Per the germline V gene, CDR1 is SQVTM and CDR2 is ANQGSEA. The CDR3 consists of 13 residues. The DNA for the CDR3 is TGCAGCGTTGAAAGAGGGGGCGTCAATGAGCAGTTCTTC. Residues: CSVERGGVNEQFF.

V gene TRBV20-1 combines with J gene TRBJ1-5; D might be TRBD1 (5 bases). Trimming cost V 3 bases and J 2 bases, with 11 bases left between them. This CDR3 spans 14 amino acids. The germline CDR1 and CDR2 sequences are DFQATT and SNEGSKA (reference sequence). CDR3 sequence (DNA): TGCAGTGCTAGTTGGGGGTATGGCAATCAGCCCCAGCATTTT. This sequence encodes CSASWGYGNQPQHF.

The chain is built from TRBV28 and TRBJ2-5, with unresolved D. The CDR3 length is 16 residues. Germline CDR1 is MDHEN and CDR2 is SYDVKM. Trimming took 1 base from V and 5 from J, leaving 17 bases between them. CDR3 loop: CASSLFAQVPEETQYF. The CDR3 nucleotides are TGTGCCAGCAGTTTATTCGCGCAAGTCCCAGAGGAGACCCAGTACTTC.